The 8 T cell receptor beta chains below come from one sample, sequenced in a study of shared clonotypes between healthy human individuals. Selected positively for CCR7 and CD45RO-negative, naive CD8 cells excluded terminally differentiated effector memory CD45RA+ cells. The method was immunoSEQ multiplex PCR; TCRdb's version includes in-frame clones alone and lacks a portion of them. The sample contains about 1,800,000 clones, about 95% of which appear only once. Sequencing used naive CD8+ T cells sorted from blood. These receptors all come from a man aged 18 to 29 in good health.

V gene TRBV27 combines with J gene TRBJ1-6, with D maybe TRBD1 (5 bases). The CDR3 spans 14 residues. Deletions cut 6 bases from V and 8 bases from J, with 14 bases between. Germline V gene sequence: CDR1 MNHEY, CDR2 SMNVEV (reference sequence). CDR3 region: CASRMGTRDSPLHF. CDR3 coding DNA: TGTGCCAGCAGGATGGGGACTAGAGATTCACCCCTCCACTTT.

Note on this clone: Distinct nucleotide sequences in the sample also encode this CDR3. The rearrangement links TRBV27 to TRBJ1-1, with D unresolved. V gave up 5 bases and J gave up 0 bases, with 7 bases separating them. CDR3 length: 13 amino acids. Germline loops: CDR1 MNHEY, CDR2 SMNVEV (reference sequence). Written as DNA, the CDR3 is TGTGCCAGCAGTGTTGATATGAACACTGAAGCTTTCTTT. Its translation: CASSVDMNTEAFF.

This chain links TRBV7-9 with TRBJ2-3; the match to TRBD2 covers 10 bases. With V trimmed by 4 bases and J by 4 bases, 8 bases remained unmatched. CDR3 length: 16 residues. Germline CDR1 is SEHNR and CDR2 is FQNEAQ (reference sequence). Here the CDR3 DNA reads TGTGCCAGCAGCTCTTCAGCGGGAGGGCCGTCAGATACGCAGTATTTT. Translation gives CASSSSAGGPSDTQYF.

This clone was seen a few times. This chain connects TRBV7-9 to TRBJ1-4; 9 bases match TRBD1. The germline CDR1 and CDR2 sequences are SEHNR and FQNEAQ (reference sequence). CDR3 size: 17 residues. V trimming: 0 bases; J trimming: 6 bases; junction bases outside the gene matches: 8. The CDR3 is CASSLALSGQGHEKLFF. CDR3 coding DNA: TGTGCCAGCAGCTTAGCGCTAAGTGGACAGGGGCATGAAAAACTGTTTTTT.

The genes are TRBV4-1 and TRBJ2-7; D remains unclear. The V end was cut by 0 bases, the J end by 0 bases, with 12 bases between. This CDR3 is 16 amino acids long. Germline assignment: CDR1 MGHRA and CDR2 YSYEKL. The DNA of the CDR3 is TGCGCCAGCAGCCAAGATCCGGGCACCAGCTCCTACGAGCAGTACTTC. Translated: CASSQDPGTSSYEQYF.

This chain links TRBV7-2 with TRBJ2-1; 11 bases map to TRBD2. Germline V gives CDR1 SGHTA, CDR2 FQGNSA. CDR3 length: 15 residues. V dropped 4 bases and J dropped 8; count of bases not matched to a gene: 7. The CDR3 coding sequence is TGTGCCAGCAGCTATACTAGCGGGAGTCTTGATGAGCAGTTCTTC. As protein: CASSYTSGSLDEQFF.

J is TRBJ1-2 and V is TRBV7-6; possibly TRBD1 for D (6 bases). The CDR3 is 12 amino acids. V dropped 1 base and J dropped 7 bases, with 7 bases sitting between them. From germline, CDR1 is SGHVS and CDR2 FNYEAQ. The CDR3 here is CASSLDRVGYTF. DNA for the CDR3: TGTGCCAGCAGCTTAGACAGGGTTGGCTACACCTTC.

The chain employs TRBV27 and TRBJ2-3; the match to TRBD2 covers 12 bases. With 5 bases clipped from V and 6 bases from J, the junction kept 6 bases outside the gene matches. Looked up from germline, CDR1 is MNHEY and CDR2 is SMNVEV (reference sequence). This CDR3 is built from 15 residues. The CDR3 sequence: CASSPLGTSGDTQYF. CDR3 nucleotide sequence: TGTGCCAGCAGTCCCCTAGGGACTAGCGGGGATACGCAGTATTTT.